This T cell receptor (beta chain) is drawn from a study of blood T cell repertoires in COVID-19. The overall study: From the United States, Italy and Spain came samples of acute and convalescent COVID-19. The analysed material was cDNA or gDNA that came from T cells, B-cell-depleted T cells, or PBMCs.

In the original analysis: Counts of nucleated cells, estimated from reference gene primer amplification, were obtained. The data were produced by immunoSEQ multiplex PCR, yet TCRdb's version contains in-frame clones alone and is incomplete. That table gives V, J and clone size, and the DNA gave D and trimming. The data show approximately 67,000 clones, about 89% seen once. This CDR3 contains 15 residues. CDR1 is SGDLS, CDR2 YYNGEE, per germline. The J segment lost 7 bases and the V segment lost 3 bases, leaving 6 bases of the junction unmatched. The clonotype originates from a man between 50 and 59 years old with active COVID-19. Sequencing input: peripheral blood. The chain uses TRBV9 and TRBJ2-1, with TRBD2 identical over 11 bases. As DNA, the CDR3 is TGTGCCAGCAGCGCACTACTAGCGGGAGTGAATGAGCAGTTCTTC. It codes for CASSALLAGVNEQFF.